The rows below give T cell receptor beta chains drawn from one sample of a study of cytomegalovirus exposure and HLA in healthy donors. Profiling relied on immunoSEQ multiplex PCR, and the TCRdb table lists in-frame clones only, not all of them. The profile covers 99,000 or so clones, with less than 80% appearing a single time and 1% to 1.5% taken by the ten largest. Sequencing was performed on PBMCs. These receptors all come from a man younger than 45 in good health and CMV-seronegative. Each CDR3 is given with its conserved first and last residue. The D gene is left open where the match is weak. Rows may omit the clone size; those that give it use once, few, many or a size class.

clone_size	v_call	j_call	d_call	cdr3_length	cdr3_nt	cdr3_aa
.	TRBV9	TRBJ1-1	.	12	TGTGCCAGCAGCGTAGGGGCCGGTGAAGCTTTCTTT	CASSVGAGEAFF
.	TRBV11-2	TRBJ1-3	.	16	TGTGCCAGCAGCTTAGAAACGACAGCCTCTGGAAACACCATATATTTT	CASSLETTASGNTIYF
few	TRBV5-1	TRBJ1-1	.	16	TGCGCCAGCAGCACTGGGGATAGGGGAAAGAACACTGAAGCTTTCTTT	CASSTGDRGKNTEAFF
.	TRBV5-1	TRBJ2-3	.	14	TGCGCCAGCCGAGTATCTAGGGGAACAGATACGCAGTATTTT	CASRVSRGTDTQYF
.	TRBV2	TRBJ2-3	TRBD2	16	TGTGCCAGCAGTGGACCTAGCGGGAGGGCCGCAGATACGCAGTATTTT	CASSGPSGRAADTQYF
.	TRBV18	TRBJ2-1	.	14	TGTGCCAGCTCACTGACGGGATACTACAATGAGCAGTTCTTC	CASSLTGYYNEQFF
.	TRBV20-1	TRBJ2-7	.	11	TGCAGTGGCAGGTCAAACTACGAGCAGTACTTC	CSGRSNYEQYF
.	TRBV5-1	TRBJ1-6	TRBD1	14	TGCGCCAGCAGCCGGGACAGTTTTAATTCACCCCTCCACTTT	CASSRDSFNSPLHF
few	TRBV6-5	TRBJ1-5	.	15	TGTGCCAGCAGTCGGACACCCTATAGCAATCAGCCCCAGCATTTT	CASSRTPYSNQPQHF
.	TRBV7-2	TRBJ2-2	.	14	TGTGCCAGCAGCTCCAGATACAGGGACGGGGAGCTGTTTTTT	CASSSRYRDGELFF
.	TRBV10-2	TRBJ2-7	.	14	TGCGCCAGCTCACCAACCCAGGGTTCCCACGAGCAGTACTTC	CASSPTQGSHEQYF
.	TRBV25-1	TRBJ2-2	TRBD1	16	TGTGCCAGCAGTGAATTGGGACAGGCCCTTACCGGGGAGCTGTTTTTT	CASSELGQALTGELFF
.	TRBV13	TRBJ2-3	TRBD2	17	TGTGCCAGCAGCACCTGGGGCCTAGCGGGGGGGAACGATACGCAGTATTTT	CASSTWGLAGGNDTQYF
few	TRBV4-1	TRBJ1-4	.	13	TGCGCCAGCAGCCAATGGAGGGAGGAAAAACTGTTTTTT	CASSQWREEKLFF
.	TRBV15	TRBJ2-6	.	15	TGTGCCACCAGCAGATCGAGGTCTGGGGCCAACGTCCTGACTTTC	CATSRSRSGANVLTF
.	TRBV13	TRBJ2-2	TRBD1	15	TGTGCCAGCAGCCTTTGGACAGGGAACACCGGGGAGCTGTTTTTT	CASSLWTGNTGELFF
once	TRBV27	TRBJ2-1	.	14	TGTGCCAGCAGTCACTCCCAGAGGAACAATGAGCAGTTCTTC	CASSHSQRNNEQFF
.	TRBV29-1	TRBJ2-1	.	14	TGCAGCGTTGAAGATCGGGACTGGATCGATGAGCAGTTCTTC	CSVEDRDWIDEQFF